This TCR beta chain was sequenced during a study of shared clonotypes between healthy human individuals. Turning to the study itself: Those who served as donors were a couple of women and a few men between the ages of 18 and 49. Per donor, three plates held CD4 naive cells, three held CD4 memory, two held CD8 naive and one held CD8 memory.

The assay was immunoSEQ multiplex PCR, and TCRdb's table has in-frame clones only and misses some. The sample shows some 2,000,000 clones, 85% to 95% of them seen only once. Every donor, a Caucasian adult, lived in Nashville, Tennessee. This clone was counted a few times. This TCR derives from a man between 18 and 29 years old in good health. Sequenced sample: naive CD4+ T cells sorted from blood. This sample's subset: CD45RA+ positively selected.

The CDR3 DNA reads as TGTGCCAGCAGCTTCGCGGAGGGGACCCAGTACTTC. It specifies CASSFAEGTQYF. The rearrangement uses TRBV7-2 and TRBJ2-5, with TRBD2 as a possible D gene (6 bases). Germline lookup yields CDR1 SGHTA and CDR2 FQGNSA. Trimming left V 3 bases short and J 7 bases short, with 9 bases between. The CDR3 is 12 residues long.